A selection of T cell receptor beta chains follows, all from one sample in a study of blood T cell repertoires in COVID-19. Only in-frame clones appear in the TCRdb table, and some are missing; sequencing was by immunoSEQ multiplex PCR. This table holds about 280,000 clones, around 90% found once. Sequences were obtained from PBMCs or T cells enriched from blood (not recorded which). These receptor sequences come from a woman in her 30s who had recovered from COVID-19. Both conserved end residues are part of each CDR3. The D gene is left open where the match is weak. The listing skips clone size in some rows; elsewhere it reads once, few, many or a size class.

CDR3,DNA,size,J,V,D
CAWIPKELAPSVSYEQYF,TGTGCCTGGATACCCAAGGAGTTAGCCCCGAGTGTATCCTACGAGCAGTACTTC,few,TRBJ2-7,TRBV30,.
CASSGKTGAEGETQYF,TGCGCCAGCAGCGGTAAGACAGGGGCGGAAGGAGAGACCCAGTACTTC,.,TRBJ2-5,TRBV5-1,TRBD1
CASSSIQAAGEQYF,TGTGCCAGCAGCTCCATACAGGCTGCTGGCGAGCAGTACTTC,.,TRBJ2-7,TRBV7-8,.
CASSLNEGSPLHF,TGTGCCAGCAGCTTAAATGAGGGTTCACCCCTCCACTTT,once,TRBJ1-6,TRBV11-1,.
CSVDQGEGYTF,TGCAGCGTTGATCAGGGCGAAGGCTACACCTTC,once,TRBJ1-2,TRBV29-1,.
CASIEAGVDQPQHF,TGTGCCAGTATAGAGGCAGGGGTCGATCAGCCCCAGCATTTT,.,TRBJ1-5,TRBV19,.
CASSVGTGWSTEAFF,TGTGCCAGCAGCGTAGGAACAGGGTGGAGCACTGAAGCTTTCTTT,.,TRBJ1-1,TRBV9,.
CASRPGQGRTDTQYF,TGTGCCAGTAGGCCTGGACAGGGGAGGACAGATACGCAGTATTTT,.,TRBJ2-3,TRBV19,TRBD1
CASSVDRGRIHEQYF,TGTGCCAGCAGCGTTGACAGGGGGCGTATCCACGAGCAGTACTTC,.,TRBJ2-7,TRBV2,TRBD1
CASSPRVSRTNTEAFF,TGTGCCAGCAGCCCGAGGGTCTCCCGGACGAACACTGAAGCTTTCTTT,.,TRBJ1-1,TRBV6-2/TRBV6-3,.
CASSLRGQLFYEQYF,TGTGCCAGCAGTTTAAGGGGACAGCTTTTTTACGAGCAGTACTTC,.,TRBJ2-7,TRBV27,TRBD1
CASSPLSGSLNEQFF,TGTGCCAGCTCACCCCTTAGCGGGAGTCTCAATGAGCAGTTCTTC,.,TRBJ2-1,TRBV18,TRBD2
CASSSKAGASGNYEQYF,TGTGCCAGCAGCTCGAAGGCGGGGGCTAGCGGGAATTACGAGCAGTACTTC,.,TRBJ2-7,TRBV5-4,TRBD2
CASSPTGADLGNQPQHF,TGTGCCAGCTCACCTACAGGGGCCGATTTGGGCAATCAGCCCCAGCATTTT,.,TRBJ1-5,TRBV18,TRBD1
CASSYGALARSDTQYF,TGTGCCAGCAGTTACGGTGCCCTAGCGCGATCCGATACGCAGTATTTT,.,TRBJ2-3,TRBV6-5,.
CASSPPSGRLGETQYF,TGTGCCAGCTCACCACCTAGCGGGAGGTTAGGAGAGACCCAGTACTTC,.,TRBJ2-5,TRBV18,TRBD2
CASSPIGSYNEQFF,TGTGCCAGCAGCCCTATTGGCTCCTACAATGAGCAGTTCTTC,.,TRBJ2-1,TRBV7-6,.
CASSLGALVSEAFF,TGTGCCAGCAGCTTGGGGGCCTTGGTGTCTGAAGCTTTCTTT,.,TRBJ1-1,TRBV5-4,.
CASSGGGTEAFF,TGTGCCAGCAGCGGAGGAGGCACTGAAGCTTTCTTT,.,TRBJ1-1,TRBV9,.
CASSRELSTDTQYF,TGTGCCAGCAGTCGGGAACTTAGCACAGATACGCAGTATTTT,.,TRBJ2-3,TRBV27,.
CASSDLPGQRDEQFF,TGTGCCAGCAGTGATCTCCCCGGCCAGAGGGATGAGCAGTTCTTC,.,TRBJ2-1,TRBV6-4,.
CASSTTGGAVAGQPQHF,TGTGCCAGCTCAACAACAGGGGGCGCAGTCGCTGGTCAGCCCCAGCATTTT,.,TRBJ1-5,TRBV18,TRBD1
CASRRTGFPSNPSRGYGYTF,TGTGCCAGTCGACGTACAGGCTTTCCCTCAAACCCCTCGCGGGGGTATGGCTACACCTTC,.,TRBJ1-2,TRBV19,.
CASSLTGTGRYEQYF,TGTGCCAGCAGTTTAACCGGGACAGGACGCTACGAGCAGTACTTC,.,TRBJ2-7,TRBV27,TRBD1
CASGQGNTDTQYF,TGTGCCAGCGGACAGGGGAATACAGATACGCAGTATTTT,.,TRBJ2-3,TRBV7-3,TRBD1
CASSSSSYNSPLHF,TGTGCCAGCAGCTCGAGCTCCTATAATTCACCCCTCCACTTT,.,TRBJ1-6,TRBV11-3,.
CASSPAGTEYGYTF,TGTGCCAGCAGCCCTGCCGGGACAGAGTATGGCTACACCTTC,once,TRBJ1-2,TRBV13,TRBD1
CASSEPGVSYNEQFF,TGTGCCAGCAGTGAGCCGGGGGTCTCCTACAATGAGCAGTTCTTC,.,TRBJ2-1,TRBV2,.
CASTSGGTGELFF,TGTGCCAGCACCTCAGGGGGCACCGGGGAGCTGTTTTTT,.,TRBJ2-2,TRBV6-5,TRBD1
CASSIRPYGTGDYGYTF,TGTGCCAGTAGTATCCGCCCGTATGGGACAGGCGACTATGGCTACACCTTC,.,TRBJ1-2,TRBV19,TRBD1
CASSQYLAGGTYEQFF,TGCGCCAGCAGCCAGTACCTAGCGGGGGGGACGTATGAGCAGTTCTTC,.,TRBJ2-1,TRBV4-3,TRBD2
CASSPPADTQYF,TGTGCCAGCAGCCCTCCGGCAGATACGCAGTATTTT,.,TRBJ2-3,TRBV11-2,.
CASSLHARQETQYF,TGTGCCAGCAGCCTTCATGCGCGCCAAGAGACCCAGTACTTC,once,TRBJ2-5,TRBV9,.
CASSEEQGGNYGYTF,TGTGCCAGCAGTGAGGAACAGGGGGGGAACTATGGCTACACCTTC,.,TRBJ1-2,TRBV2,TRBD1
CASSQDNREGNEKLFF,TGTGCCAGCAGCCAAGATAACCGGGAAGGTAATGAAAAACTGTTTTTT,once,TRBJ1-4,TRBV14,.
CASSVSGGTSGRVGAYNEQFF,TGTGCCAGCAGCGTATCCGGGGGGACTAGCGGGAGGGTTGGGGCCTACAATGAGCAGTTCTTC,.,TRBJ2-1,TRBV7-6,TRBD2
CASSYSFLDRGSTDTQYF,TGTGCCAGCAGTTACTCATTCCTTGACAGGGGAAGCACAGATACGCAGTATTTT,.,TRBJ2-3,TRBV6-2/TRBV6-3,TRBD1
CASSFIKRTGTYGYTF,TGTGCCAGCAGTTTTATCAAGAGGACAGGGACCTATGGCTACACCTTC,once,TRBJ1-2,TRBV27,TRBD1
CASSEWQGGSYGYTF,TGTGCCAGCAGTGAATGGCAGGGTGGCAGCTATGGCTACACCTTC,.,TRBJ1-2,TRBV25-1,.
CASSFRGRPTGGYTF,TGTGCCAGCAGCTTTCGGGGGAGGCCTACGGGCGGCTACACCTTC,.,TRBJ1-2,TRBV7-2,.
CASSLGPSNTEAFF,TGTGCCAGCAGTTTGGGGCCCAGCAACACTGAAGCTTTCTTT,.,TRBJ1-1,TRBV28,.
CASSLGRSYEQYF,TGTGCCAGCAGCTTAGGGAGGTCCTACGAGCAGTACTTC,.,TRBJ2-7,TRBV11-2,.
CASSYSRPGTNYGYTF,TGTGCCAGCAGTTACTCCCGTCCAGGGACTAACTATGGCTACACCTTC,.,TRBJ1-2,TRBV6-5,.
CASSSYGQGAANTEAFF,TGTGCCAGCAGCTCCTACGGACAGGGGGCCGCGAACACTGAAGCTTTCTTT,.,TRBJ1-1,TRBV21-1,.
CASNNPDSRGYTF,TGTGCCAGTAACAACCCGGACAGCCGTGGCTACACCTTC,.,TRBJ1-2,TRBV19,.
CASSFHSTNTEAFF,TGTGCCAGCAGTTTCCACTCCACGAACACTGAAGCTTTCTTT,.,TRBJ1-1,TRBV28,.
CASIRASGTSGRGGPYNEQFF,TGTGCCAGCATTCGGGCCTCCGGGACTAGCGGGAGAGGGGGGCCCTACAATGAGCAGTTCTTC,.,TRBJ2-1,TRBV28,TRBD2
CAIRPTSGRAFGRQVVYEQFF,TGTGCCATCAGACCCACTAGCGGGAGGGCCTTTGGGCGACAGGTTGTCTATGAGCAGTTCTTC,.,TRBJ2-1,TRBV10-3,TRBD2
CASSFASGDYEQYF,TGTGCCAGCAGTTTCGCCAGCGGGGATTACGAGCAGTACTTC,.,TRBJ2-7,TRBV28,TRBD2